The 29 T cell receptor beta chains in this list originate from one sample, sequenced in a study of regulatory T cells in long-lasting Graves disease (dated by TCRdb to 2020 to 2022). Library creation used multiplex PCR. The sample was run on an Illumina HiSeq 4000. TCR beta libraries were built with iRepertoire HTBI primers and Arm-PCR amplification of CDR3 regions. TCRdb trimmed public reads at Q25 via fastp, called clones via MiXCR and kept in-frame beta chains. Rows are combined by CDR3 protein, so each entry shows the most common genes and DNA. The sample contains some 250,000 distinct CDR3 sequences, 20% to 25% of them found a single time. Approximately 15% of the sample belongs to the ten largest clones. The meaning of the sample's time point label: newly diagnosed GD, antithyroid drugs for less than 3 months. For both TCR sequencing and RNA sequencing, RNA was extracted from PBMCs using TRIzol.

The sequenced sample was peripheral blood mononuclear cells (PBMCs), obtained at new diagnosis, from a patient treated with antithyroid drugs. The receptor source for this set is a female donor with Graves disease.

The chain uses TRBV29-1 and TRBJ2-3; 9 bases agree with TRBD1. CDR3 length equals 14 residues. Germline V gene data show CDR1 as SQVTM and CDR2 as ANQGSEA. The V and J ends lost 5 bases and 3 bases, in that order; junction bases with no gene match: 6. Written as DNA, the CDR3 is TGCAGCGTTCAAACAGGGGGCCGGACAGATACGCAGTATTTT. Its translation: CSVQTGGRTDTQYF.

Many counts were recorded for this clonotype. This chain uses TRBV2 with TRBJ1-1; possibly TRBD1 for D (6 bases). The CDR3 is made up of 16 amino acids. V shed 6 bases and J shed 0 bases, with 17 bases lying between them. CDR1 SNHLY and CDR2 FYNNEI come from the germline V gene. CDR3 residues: CASRERTQGVNTEAFF. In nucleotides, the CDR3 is TGTGCCAGCAGAGAACGCACACAGGGCGTGAACACTGAAGCTTTCTTT.

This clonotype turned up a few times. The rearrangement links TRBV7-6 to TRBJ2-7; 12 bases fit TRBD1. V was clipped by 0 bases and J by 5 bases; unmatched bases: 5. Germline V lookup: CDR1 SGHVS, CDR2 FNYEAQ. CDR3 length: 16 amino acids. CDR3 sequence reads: CASSLAGQGAFHEQYF. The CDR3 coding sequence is TGTGCCAGCAGCTTAGCGGGACAGGGGGCGTTTCACGAGCAGTACTTC.

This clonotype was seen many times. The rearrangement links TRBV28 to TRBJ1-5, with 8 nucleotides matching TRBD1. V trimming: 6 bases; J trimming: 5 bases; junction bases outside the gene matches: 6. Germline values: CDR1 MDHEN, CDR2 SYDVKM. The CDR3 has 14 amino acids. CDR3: CASRETGGDQPQHF. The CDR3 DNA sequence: TGTGCCAGCAGAGAAACAGGGGGAGATCAGCCCCAGCATTTT.

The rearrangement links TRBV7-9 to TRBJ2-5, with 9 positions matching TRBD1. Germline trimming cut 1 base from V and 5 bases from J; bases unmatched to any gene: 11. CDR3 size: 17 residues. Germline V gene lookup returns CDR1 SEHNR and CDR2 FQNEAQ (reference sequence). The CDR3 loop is CASSLGWHTGGAETQYF. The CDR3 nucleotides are TGTGCCAGCAGCTTAGGGTGGCACACAGGGGGCGCCGAGACCCAGTACTTC.

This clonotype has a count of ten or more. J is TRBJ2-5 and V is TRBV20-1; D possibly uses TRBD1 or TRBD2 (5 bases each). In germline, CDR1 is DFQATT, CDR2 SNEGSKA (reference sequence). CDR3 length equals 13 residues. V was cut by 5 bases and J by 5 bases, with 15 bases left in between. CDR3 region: CSAPWGSGETQYF. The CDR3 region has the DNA TGCAGTGCTCCCTGGGGGTCTGGGGAGACCCAGTACTTC.

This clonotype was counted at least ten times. This CDR3 reads CATSERTEEETQYF. The CDR3 DNA follows: TGTGCCACCAGTGAGCGTACAGAGGAAGAGACCCAGTACTTC. The chain links TRBV24-1 to TRBJ2-5; D unclear. The germline V gene has CDR1 KGHDR and CDR2 SFDVKD. The CDR3 has 14 amino acids. V lost 4 bases and J lost 3, with 11 bases in between.

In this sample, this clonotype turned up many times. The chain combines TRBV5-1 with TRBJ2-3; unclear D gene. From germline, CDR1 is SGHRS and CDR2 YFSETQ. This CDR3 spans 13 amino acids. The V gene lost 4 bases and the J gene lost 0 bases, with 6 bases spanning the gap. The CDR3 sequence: CASSPQSTDTQYF. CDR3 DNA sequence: TGCGCCAGCAGCCCCCAAAGCACAGATACGCAGTATTTT. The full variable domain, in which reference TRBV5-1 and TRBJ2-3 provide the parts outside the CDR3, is KAGVTQTPRYLIKTRGQQVTLSCSPISGHRSVSWYQQTPGQGLQFLFEYFSETQRNKGNFPGRFSGRQFSNSRSEMNVSTLELGDSALYLCASSPQSTDTQYFGPGTRLTVL.

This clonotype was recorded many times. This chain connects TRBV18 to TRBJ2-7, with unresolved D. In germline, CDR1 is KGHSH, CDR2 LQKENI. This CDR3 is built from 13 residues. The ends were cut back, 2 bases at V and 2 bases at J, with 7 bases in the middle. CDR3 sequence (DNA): TGTGCCAGCTCACCAGCACAGACCTACGAGCAGTACTTC. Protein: CASSPAQTYEQYF. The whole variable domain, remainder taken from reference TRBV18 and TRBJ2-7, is NAGVMQNPRHLVRRRGQEARLRCSPMKGHSHVYWYRQLPEEGLKFMVYLQKENIIDESGMPKERFSAEFPKEGPSILRIQQVVRGDSAAYFCASSPAQTYEQYFGPGTRLTVT.

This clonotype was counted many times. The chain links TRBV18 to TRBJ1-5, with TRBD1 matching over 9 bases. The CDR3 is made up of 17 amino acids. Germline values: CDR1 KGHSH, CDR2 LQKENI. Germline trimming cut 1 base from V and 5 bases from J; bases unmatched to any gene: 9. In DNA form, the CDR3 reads TGTGCCAGCTCACCACAGCCGGGACAGGGATGGCATCAGCCCCAGCATTTT. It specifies CASSPQPGQGWHQPQHF.

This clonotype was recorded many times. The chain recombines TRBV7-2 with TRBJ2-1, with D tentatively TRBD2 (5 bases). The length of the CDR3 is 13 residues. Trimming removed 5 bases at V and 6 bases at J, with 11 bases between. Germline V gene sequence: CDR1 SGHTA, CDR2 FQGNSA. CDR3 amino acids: CASSDYGLNEQFF. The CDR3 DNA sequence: TGTGCCAGCAGCGACTACGGCCTCAATGAGCAGTTCTTC.

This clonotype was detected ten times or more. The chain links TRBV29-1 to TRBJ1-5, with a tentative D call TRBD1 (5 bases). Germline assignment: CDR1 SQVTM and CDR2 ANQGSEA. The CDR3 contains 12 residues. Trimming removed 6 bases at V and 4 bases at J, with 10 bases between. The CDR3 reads CSVRQGNQPQHF. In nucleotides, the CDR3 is TGCAGCGTACGTCAGGGAAATCAGCCCCAGCATTTT.

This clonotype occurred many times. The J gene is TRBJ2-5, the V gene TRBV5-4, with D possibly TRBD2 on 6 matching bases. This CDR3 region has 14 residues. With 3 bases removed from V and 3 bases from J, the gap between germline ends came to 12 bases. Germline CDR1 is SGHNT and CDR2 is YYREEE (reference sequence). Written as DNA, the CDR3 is TGTGCCAGCAGCTCTCGGGGGAGCGAAGAGACCCAGTACTTC. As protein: CASSSRGSEETQYF.

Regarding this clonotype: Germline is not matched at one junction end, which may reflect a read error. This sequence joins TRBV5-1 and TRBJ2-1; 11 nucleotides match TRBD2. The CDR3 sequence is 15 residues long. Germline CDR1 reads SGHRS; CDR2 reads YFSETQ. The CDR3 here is CASSLGLAGGVEQFF. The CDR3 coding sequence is TGTGCCAGCAGCTTGGGCCTAGCGGGGGGAGTTGAGCAGTTCTTC. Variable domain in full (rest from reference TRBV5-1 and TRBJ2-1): KAGVTQTPRYLIKTRGQQVTLSCSPISGHRSVSWYQQTPGQGLQFLFEYFSETQRNKGNFPGRFSGRQFSNSRSEMNVSTLELGDSALYLCASSLGLAGGVEQFFGPGTRLTVL.

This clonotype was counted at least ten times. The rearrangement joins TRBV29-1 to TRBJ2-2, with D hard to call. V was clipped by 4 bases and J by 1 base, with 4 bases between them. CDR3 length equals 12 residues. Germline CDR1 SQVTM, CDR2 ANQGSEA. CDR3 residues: CSVGVNTGELFF. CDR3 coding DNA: TGCAGCGTTGGAGTGAACACCGGGGAGCTGTTTTTT.

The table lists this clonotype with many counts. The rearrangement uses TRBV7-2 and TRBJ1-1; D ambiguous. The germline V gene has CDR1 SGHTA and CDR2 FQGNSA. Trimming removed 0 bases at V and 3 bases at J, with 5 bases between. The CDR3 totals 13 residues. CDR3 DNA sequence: TGTGCCAGCAGCTTAGCGGATTACACTGAAGCTTTCTTT. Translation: CASSLADYTEAFF.

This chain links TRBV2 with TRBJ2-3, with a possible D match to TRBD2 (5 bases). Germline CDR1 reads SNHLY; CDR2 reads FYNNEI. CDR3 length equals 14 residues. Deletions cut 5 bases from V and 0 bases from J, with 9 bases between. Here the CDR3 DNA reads TGTGCCAGCAGTCCCGAGGGAAGCACAGATACGCAGTATTTT. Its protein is CASSPEGSTDTQYF.

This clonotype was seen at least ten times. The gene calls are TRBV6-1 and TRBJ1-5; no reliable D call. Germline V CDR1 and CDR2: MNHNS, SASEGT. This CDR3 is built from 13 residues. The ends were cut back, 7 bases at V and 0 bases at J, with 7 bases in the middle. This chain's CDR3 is CASTIGSNQPQHF. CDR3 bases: TGTGCCAGCACAATAGGTAGCAATCAGCCCCAGCATTTT.

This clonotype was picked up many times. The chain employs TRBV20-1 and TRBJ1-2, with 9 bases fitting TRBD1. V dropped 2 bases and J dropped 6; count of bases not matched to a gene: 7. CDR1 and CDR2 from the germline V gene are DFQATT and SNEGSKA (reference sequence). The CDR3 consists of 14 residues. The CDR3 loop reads CSARNPWTGDGYTF. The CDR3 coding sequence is TGCAGTGCTAGAAACCCCTGGACAGGGGATGGCTACACCTTC.

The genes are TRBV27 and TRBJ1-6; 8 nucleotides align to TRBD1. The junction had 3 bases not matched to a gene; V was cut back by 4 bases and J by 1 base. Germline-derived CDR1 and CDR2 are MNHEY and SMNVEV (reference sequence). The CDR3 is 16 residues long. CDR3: CASSSRQGSYNSPLHF. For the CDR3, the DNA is TGTGCCAGCAGTTCCCGACAGGGGTCCTATAATTCACCCCTCCACTTT.

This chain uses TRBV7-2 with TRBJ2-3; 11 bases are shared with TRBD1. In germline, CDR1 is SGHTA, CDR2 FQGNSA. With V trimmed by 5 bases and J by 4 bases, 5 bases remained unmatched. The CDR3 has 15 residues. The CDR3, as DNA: TGTGCCAGCAGCATCGGGACAGGGGGGGCAGATACGCAGTATTTT. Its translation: CASSIGTGGADTQYF.

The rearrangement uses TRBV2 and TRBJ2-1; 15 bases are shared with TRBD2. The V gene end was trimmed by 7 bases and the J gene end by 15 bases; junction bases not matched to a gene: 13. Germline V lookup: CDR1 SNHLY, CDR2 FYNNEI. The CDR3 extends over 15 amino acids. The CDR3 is CASIGLAGGPGVGFF. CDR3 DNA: TGTGCCAGCATTGGACTAGCGGGAGGGCCCGGTGTTGGGTTCTTC.

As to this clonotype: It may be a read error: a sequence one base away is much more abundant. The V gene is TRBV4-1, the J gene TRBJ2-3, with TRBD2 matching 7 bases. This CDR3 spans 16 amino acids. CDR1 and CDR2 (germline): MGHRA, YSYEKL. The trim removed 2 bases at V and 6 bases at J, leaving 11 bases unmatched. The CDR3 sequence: CASSQTGTGGSDTQYF. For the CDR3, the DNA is TGCGCCAGCAGCCAAACCGGGACTGGCGGGAGTGATACGCAGTATTTT.

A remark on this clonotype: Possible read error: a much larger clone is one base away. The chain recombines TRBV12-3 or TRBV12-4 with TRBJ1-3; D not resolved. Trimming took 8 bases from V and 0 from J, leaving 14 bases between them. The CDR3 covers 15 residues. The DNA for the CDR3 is TGTGCCAGCGGCCCTCACACCAGCTCTGGAAACACCATATATTTT. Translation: CASGPHTSSGNTIYF.

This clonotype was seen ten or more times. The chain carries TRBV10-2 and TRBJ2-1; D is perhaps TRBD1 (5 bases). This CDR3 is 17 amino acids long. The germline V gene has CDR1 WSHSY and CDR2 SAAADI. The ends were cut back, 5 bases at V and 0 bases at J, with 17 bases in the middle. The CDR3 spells CASSPSWGRSSYNEQFF. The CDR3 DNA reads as TGCGCCAGCAGTCCAAGTTGGGGCAGGAGCTCCTACAATGAGCAGTTCTTC.

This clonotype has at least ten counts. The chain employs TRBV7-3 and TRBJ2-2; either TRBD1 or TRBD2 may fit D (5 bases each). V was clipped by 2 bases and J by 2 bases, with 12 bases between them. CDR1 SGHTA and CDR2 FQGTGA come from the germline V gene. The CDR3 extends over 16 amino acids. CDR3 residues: CASSLLGTSNTGELFF. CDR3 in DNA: TGTGCCAGCAGCTTATTAGGGACCAGCAACACCGGGGAGCTGTTTTTT. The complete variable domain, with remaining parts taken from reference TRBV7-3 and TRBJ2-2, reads GAGVSQTPSNKVTEKGKYVELRCDPISGHTALYWYRQSLGQGPEFLIYFQGTGAADDSGLPNDRFFAVRPEGSVSTLKIQRTERGDSAVYLCASSLLGTSNTGELFFGEGSRLTVL.

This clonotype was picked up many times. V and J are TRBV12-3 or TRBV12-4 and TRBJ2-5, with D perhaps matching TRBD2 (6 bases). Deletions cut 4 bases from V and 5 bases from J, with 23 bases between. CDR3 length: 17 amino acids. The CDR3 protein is CASSYVPGLPHTETQYF. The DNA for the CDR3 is TGTGCCAGCAGTTACGTTCCGGGACTCCCCCATACCGAGACCCAGTACTTC.

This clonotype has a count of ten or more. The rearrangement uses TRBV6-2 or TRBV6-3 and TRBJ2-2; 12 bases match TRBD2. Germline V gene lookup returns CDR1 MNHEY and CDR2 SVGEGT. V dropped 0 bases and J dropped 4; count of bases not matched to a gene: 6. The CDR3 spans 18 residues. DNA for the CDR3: TGTGCCAGCAGTTACTCACCTAGCGGGAGGGGGATCACCGGGGAGCTGTTTTTT. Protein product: CASSYSPSGRGITGELFF.

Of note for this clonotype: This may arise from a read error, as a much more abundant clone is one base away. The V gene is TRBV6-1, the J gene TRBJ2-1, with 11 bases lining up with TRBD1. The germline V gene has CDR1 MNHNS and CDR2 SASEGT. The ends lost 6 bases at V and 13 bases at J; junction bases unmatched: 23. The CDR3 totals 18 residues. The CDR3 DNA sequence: TGTGCCAGCAGAACGGACGCCGTGGACAGGGGGCTGTATGAGACCCAGTTCTTC. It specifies CASRTDAVDRGLYETQFF.